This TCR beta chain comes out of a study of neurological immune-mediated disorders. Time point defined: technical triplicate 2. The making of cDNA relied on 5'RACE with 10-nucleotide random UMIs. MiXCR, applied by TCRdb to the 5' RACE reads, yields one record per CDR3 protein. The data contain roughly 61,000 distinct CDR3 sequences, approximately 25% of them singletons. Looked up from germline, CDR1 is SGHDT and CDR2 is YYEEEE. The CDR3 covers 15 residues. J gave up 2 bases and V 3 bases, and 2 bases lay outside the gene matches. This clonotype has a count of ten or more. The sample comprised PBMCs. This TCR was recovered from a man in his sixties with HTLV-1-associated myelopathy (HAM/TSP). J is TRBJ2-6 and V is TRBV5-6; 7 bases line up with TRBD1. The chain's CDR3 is CASSYDRAGANVLTF. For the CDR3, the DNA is TGTGCCAGCAGCTACGACAGGGCTGGGGCCAACGTCCTGACTTTC.